The sequence of this TCR beta chain was determined in a study of identical twins. This clonotype was seen a few times. The antigen remains undetermined. This CDR3 region has 12 residues. Trimming left V 9 bases short and J 0 bases short, with 3 bases between. From germline, CDR1 is LNHNV and CDR2 YYDKDF (reference sequence). The study, taken as a whole, reports: The more abundant beta clonotypes in cord blood had fewer insertions, and memory repertoires did not show this.

TCRdb independently ran MiXCR on the 5' RACE reads; one entry per CDR3 protein. The table has more than 600,000 distinct CDR3 sequences, around a sixth seen once. These data were also reused for a study on T cells expressing NK-cell markers. That study adds: The use of an anti-gamma-delta TCR antibody, which was added in several experiments, restricted sorting to T cells expressing alpha-beta TCR.

Sequencing was performed on PBMCs. The clonotype comes from a woman aged 18-29 years in good health. V usage is TRBV15 and J usage is TRBJ2-6; D is uncertain. CDR3 loop: CATNSGANVLTF. CDR3 nucleotides: TGTGCCACAAACTCTGGGGCCAACGTCCTGACTTTC.